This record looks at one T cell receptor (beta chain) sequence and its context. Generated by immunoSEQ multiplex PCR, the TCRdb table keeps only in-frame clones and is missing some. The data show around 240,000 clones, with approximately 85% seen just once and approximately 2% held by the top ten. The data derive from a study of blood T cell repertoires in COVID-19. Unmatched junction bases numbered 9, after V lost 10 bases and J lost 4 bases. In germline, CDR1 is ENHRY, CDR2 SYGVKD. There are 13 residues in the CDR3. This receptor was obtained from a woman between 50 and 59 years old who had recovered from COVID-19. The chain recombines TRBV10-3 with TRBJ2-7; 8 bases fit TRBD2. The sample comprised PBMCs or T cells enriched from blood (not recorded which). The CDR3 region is CATTGLESYEQYF. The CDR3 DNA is TGTGCCACCACGGGACTAGAGTCATACGAGCAGTACTTC.